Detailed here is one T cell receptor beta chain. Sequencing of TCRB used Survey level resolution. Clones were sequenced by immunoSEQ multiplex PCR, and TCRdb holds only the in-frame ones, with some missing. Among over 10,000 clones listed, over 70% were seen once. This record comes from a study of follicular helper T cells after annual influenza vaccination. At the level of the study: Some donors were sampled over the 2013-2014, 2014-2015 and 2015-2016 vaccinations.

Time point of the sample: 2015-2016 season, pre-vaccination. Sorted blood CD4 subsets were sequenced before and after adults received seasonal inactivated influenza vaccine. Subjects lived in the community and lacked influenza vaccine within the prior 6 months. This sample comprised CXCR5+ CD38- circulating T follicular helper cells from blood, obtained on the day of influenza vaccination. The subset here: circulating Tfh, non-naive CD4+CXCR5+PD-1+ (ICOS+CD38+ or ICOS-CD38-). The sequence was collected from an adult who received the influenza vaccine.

CDR3 protein: CASSLGGQGTDTQYF. The CDR3 DNA reads TGTGCCAGCAGCTTGGGAGGGCAGGGGACAGATACGCAGTATTTT. The chain recombines TRBV7-2 with TRBJ2-3, with TRBD2 as a possible D gene (7 bases). Trimming removed 3 bases from V and 3 bases from J, with 13 bases in between. From germline, CDR1 is SGHTA and CDR2 FQGNSA. This CDR3 spans 15 amino acids.